Sequencing of this T cell receptor beta chain was carried out in a study of T cells in Graves' hyperthyroidism and ophthalmopathy. Study-level points and caveats: Separation of ophthalmopathy from stable hyperthyroidism was achieved by a 13 V-J model. Appearing also in blood were most of the thyroid clonotypes expanded above 0.001.

Researchers amplified the TCR beta CDR3 regions from RNA transcripts. Initially, a first-round RT-PCR of the TCR CDR3 employed the HTBI primer set. TCRdb reprocessed the multiplex PCR reads via MiXCR and lists one record per CDR3 protein. The sample contains about 250,000 distinct CDR3 sequences, about 20% of which appear only once. The table lists this clonotype with many counts. Antigen unknown. Between the trimmed V and J ends, which lost 3 bases and 2 bases, there was a span of 14 bases. This CDR3 contains 15 residues. The germline CDR1 and CDR2 sequences are SGHAT and FQNNGV. The sequencing input was blood. V usage is TRBV11-2 and J usage is TRBJ2-7; possible D gene TRBD1, 5 bases. This TCR was sampled from a man aged 30-40 years with Graves' ophthalmopathy. The CDR3 sequence: CASSLVVGRTYEQYF. CDR3 nucleotides: TGTGCCAGCAGCTTGGTCGTGGGGCGAACCTACGAGCAGTACTTC.